The rows below give T cell receptor beta chains drawn from one sample of a study of identical twins. TCRdb passed the 5' RACE reads through MiXCR, listing each CDR3 protein once. Of under 250,000 distinct CDR3 sequences in the sample, roughly 13% were seen once. This same sample was also taken into another study, of yellow fever vaccine responses in identical twins.

Material: memory (CD45RO+) T cells sorted from blood. These receptors all come from a woman younger than 30 in good health. Both conserved end residues are part of each CDR3. D genes are given only for firm matches. A clone size is listed for some rows: how often the clone was seen (once, few, many), or a class if it is expanded.

j_gene: TRBJ2-7
abundance: few
d_gene: NA
v_gene: TRBV3-1
CDR3aa: CASSQDSGRTRSSYEQYF
CDR3nt: TGTGCCAGCAGCCAAGATTCGGGTAGAACTAGATCTTCCTACGAGCAGTACTTC

j_gene: TRBJ2-7
abundance: NA
d_gene: NA
v_gene: TRBV27
CDR3aa: CASSYPPSPLSSYEQYF
CDR3nt: TGTGCCAGCAGTTACCCGCCCAGTCCCCTGAGCTCCTACGAGCAGTACTTC

j_gene: TRBJ1-6
abundance: few
d_gene: TRBD1
v_gene: TRBV6-1
CDR3aa: CASSEAGTGSNSPLHF
CDR3nt: TGTGCCAGCAGTGAAGCGGGGACAGGTTCTAATTCACCCCTCCACTTT

j_gene: TRBJ2-7
abundance: NA
d_gene: NA
v_gene: TRBV7-2
CDR3aa: CASARGQFGEQYF
CDR3nt: TGTGCCAGCGCGCGGGGGCAGTTTGGGGAGCAGTACTTC

j_gene: TRBJ1-3
abundance: many
d_gene: NA
v_gene: TRBV20-1
CDR3aa: CSANSGNTIYF
CDR3nt: TGCAGTGCTAACTCTGGAAACACCATATATTTT

j_gene: TRBJ2-1
abundance: NA
d_gene: TRBD2
v_gene: TRBV4-1
CDR3aa: CASSQEFRRTSGNEQFF
CDR3nt: TGCGCCAGCAGCCAAGAATTTCGGAGGACTAGCGGAAATGAGCAGTTCTTC

j_gene: TRBJ2-2
abundance: few
d_gene: TRBD1
v_gene: TRBV7-9
CDR3aa: CASSPPGQGTNTGELFF
CDR3nt: TGTGCCAGCAGCCCACCCGGACAGGGAACGAACACCGGGGAGCTGTTTTTT

j_gene: TRBJ2-3
abundance: NA
d_gene: NA
v_gene: TRBV4-2
CDR3aa: CASSQAIDPDRTQYF
CDR3nt: TGTGCCAGCAGCCAAGCGATTGACCCGGATCGTACGCAGTATTTT

j_gene: TRBJ1-1
abundance: few
d_gene: TRBD1
v_gene: TRBV20-1
CDR3aa: CSATTGAVVEALF
CDR3nt: TGCAGTGCTACCACAGGGGCGGTCGTTGAAGCTCTCTTT

j_gene: TRBJ2-7
abundance: few
d_gene: TRBD2
v_gene: TRBV20-1
CDR3aa: CSALTSGRGSYEQYF
CDR3nt: TGCAGTGCCCTGACTAGCGGGAGGGGCTCCTACGAGCAGTACTTC

j_gene: TRBJ2-1
abundance: few
d_gene: TRBD1
v_gene: TRBV6-2/TRBV6-3
CDR3aa: CASSSTGGPYNEQFF
CDR3nt: TGTGCCAGCAGTTCGACAGGGGGCCCCTACAATGAGCAGTTCTTC

j_gene: TRBJ1-2
abundance: NA
d_gene: NA
v_gene: TRBV5-1
CDR3aa: CASSLDGQPNYGYTF
CDR3nt: TGCGCCAGCAGCCTAGACGGACAGCCTAACTATGGCTACACCTTC

j_gene: TRBJ2-5
abundance: NA
d_gene: NA
v_gene: TRBV9
CDR3aa: CASSDSTSSRAETQYF
CDR3nt: TGTGCCAGCAGTGACTCAACCTCGTCTAGGGCAGAGACCCAGTACTTC

j_gene: TRBJ2-7
abundance: NA
d_gene: TRBD2
v_gene: TRBV5-1
CDR3aa: CASSLVLAGPNEQYF
CDR3nt: TGCGCCAGCAGCTTGGTGTTAGCGGGACCGAACGAGCAGTACTTC

j_gene: TRBJ2-5
abundance: few
d_gene: TRBD2
v_gene: TRBV5-1
CDR3aa: CASREGTWETQYF
CDR3nt: TGCGCCAGCCGGGAGGGCACCTGGGAGACCCAGTACTTC

j_gene: TRBJ2-5
abundance: NA
d_gene: TRBD1
v_gene: TRBV7-2
CDR3aa: CASSTTGVAQETQYF
CDR3nt: TGTGCCAGCAGCACGACAGGGGTTGCGCAAGAGACCCAGTACTTC

j_gene: TRBJ2-6
abundance: NA
d_gene: NA
v_gene: TRBV29-1
CDR3aa: CSAPGLSPSGANVLTF
CDR3nt: TGCAGCGCCCCGGGACTCTCCCCTTCTGGGGCCAACGTCCTGACTTTC

j_gene: TRBJ2-7
abundance: many
d_gene: TRBD2
v_gene: TRBV14
CDR3aa: CASSQQGGWYEQYF
CDR3nt: TGTGCCAGCAGCCAACAGGGAGGGTGGTACGAGCAGTACTTC

j_gene: TRBJ2-7
abundance: many
d_gene: NA
v_gene: TRBV5-1
CDR3aa: CASSLGHSYEQYF
CDR3nt: TGCGCCAGCAGCTTGGGACACTCCTACGAGCAGTACTTC

j_gene: TRBJ1-6
abundance: NA
d_gene: NA
v_gene: TRBV5-1
CDR3aa: CASSLGAGTENSPLHF
CDR3nt: TGCGCCAGCAGCTTGGGGGCCGGGACGGAAAATTCACCCCTCCACTTT

j_gene: TRBJ2-1
abundance: NA
d_gene: NA
v_gene: TRBV7-3
CDR3aa: CASSLESGVRVNEQFF
CDR3nt: TGTGCCAGCAGCTTAGAGTCAGGGGTAAGGGTCAATGAGCAGTTCTTC

j_gene: TRBJ2-1
abundance: NA
d_gene: TRBD2
v_gene: TRBV20-1
CDR3aa: CSAVRTSGGYNEQFF
CDR3nt: TGCAGTGCTGTTCGGACTAGCGGGGGATACAATGAGCAGTTCTTC

j_gene: TRBJ2-4
abundance: NA
d_gene: TRBD1
v_gene: TRBV6-2/TRBV6-3
CDR3aa: CASSYGTGSNIQYF
CDR3nt: TGTGCCAGCAGTTACGGGACAGGGAGTAACATTCAGTACTTC

j_gene: TRBJ2-3
abundance: few
d_gene: TRBD1
v_gene: TRBV2
CDR3aa: CASSADRGPDTQYF
CDR3nt: TGTGCCAGCAGCGCTGACAGGGGCCCAGATACGCAGTATTTT

j_gene: TRBJ2-5
abundance: NA
d_gene: NA
v_gene: TRBV7-9
CDR3aa: CASSLDTGQETQYF
CDR3nt: TGTGCCAGCAGCTTAGATACAGGGCAAGAGACCCAGTACTTC

j_gene: TRBJ1-3
abundance: few
d_gene: NA
v_gene: TRBV6-5
CDR3aa: CASSPLAGSGNTIYF
CDR3nt: TGTGCCAGCAGTCCACTCGCGGGGTCTGGAAACACCATATATTTT

j_gene: TRBJ1-2
abundance: many
d_gene: TRBD1
v_gene: TRBV6-1
CDR3aa: CASSSGTGINGYTF
CDR3nt: TGTGCCAGCAGTAGCGGGACAGGGATAAACGGCTACACCTTC

j_gene: TRBJ2-1
abundance: NA
d_gene: TRBD2
v_gene: TRBV20-1
CDR3aa: CSARSGTSGPSYNEQFF
CDR3nt: TGCAGTGCTAGATCCGGGACTAGCGGGCCCTCCTACAATGAGCAGTTCTTC

j_gene: TRBJ2-7
abundance: few
d_gene: TRBD2
v_gene: TRBV29-1
CDR3aa: CSVRLAGAFEQYF
CDR3nt: TGCAGCGTTCGTCTAGCGGGAGCTTTCGAGCAGTACTTC